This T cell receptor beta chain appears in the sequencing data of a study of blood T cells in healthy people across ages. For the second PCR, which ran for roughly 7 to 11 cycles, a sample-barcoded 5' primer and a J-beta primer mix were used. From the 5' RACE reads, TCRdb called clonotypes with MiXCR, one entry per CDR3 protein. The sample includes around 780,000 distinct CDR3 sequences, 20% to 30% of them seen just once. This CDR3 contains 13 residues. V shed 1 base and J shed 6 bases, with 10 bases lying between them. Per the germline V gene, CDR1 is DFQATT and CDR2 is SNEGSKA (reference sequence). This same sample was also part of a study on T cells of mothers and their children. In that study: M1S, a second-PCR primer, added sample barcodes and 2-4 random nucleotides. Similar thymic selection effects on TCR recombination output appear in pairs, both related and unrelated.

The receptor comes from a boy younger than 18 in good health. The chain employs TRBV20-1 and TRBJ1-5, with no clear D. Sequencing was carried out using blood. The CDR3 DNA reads TGCAGTGCTAGAGTAGAGGGTTCTCAGCCCCAGCATTTT. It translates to CSARVEGSQPQHF.